The entry that follows covers one T cell receptor beta chain sequence. Its antigen target is currently unknown. No base qualities exist here, and no much larger clone lies one base off it. This sample stems from a study of T-cell memory formation after mild COVID-19 (dated by TCRdb to the early 2020s). Some background on the complete study: TCR sequence clusters from the two donors were found to be largely donor specific. Longitudinal TCRalpha and TCRbeta repertoire sequencing tracked T-cell clones expanding and contracting after mild COVID-19 in a couple of donors. The cohort comprised two young, previously healthy adult volunteers, one female and one male. The research as a whole found: SARS-CoV-2 specificity of the second-wave clones peaking on day 37 was not confirmed. Contracting CD4+ clones were located mainly in the CM and EM memory subsets, whereas CD8+ clones were found to be enriched in EMRA. From day 15 to 85, contracting clones showed balanced CD4/CD8 phenotypes, whereas a second wave of clones that expanded from day 15 to 37 leaned towards CD4+. Some responding clones were detected in pre-infection memory, suggesting pre-existing cross-reactive memory T cells joined the SARS-CoV-2 response. The study included only a couple of mild cases, and larger cohorts that include severe cases with pre-infection samples were judged to be necessary.

Sequencing relied on an Illumina NovaSeq 6000. cDNA libraries for TCRalpha and TCRbeta were prepared by 5'RACE using constant-segment primers, with sample barcodes and unique molecular identifiers added. RNA was extracted from every sample with Trizol reagent. The libraries were amplified in two PCR steps, and the second step added a second sample barcode and Illumina TruSeq adapters. Libraries were sequenced on an Illumina NovaSeq with 2 x 150 bp paired-end reads. From the authors' description of their analysis: The reads were demultiplexed and collapsed into UMI-guided consensus sequences using migec v1.2.7. With mixcr v2.1.11, UMI consensuses were aligned to TRA and TRB V and J templates and assembled into clonotypes. A clonotype was counted as expanded or contracted only if both edgeR and NoisET called the change significant, with noise models trained on biological replicates. For edgeR calls, a false discovery rate-adjusted p below 0.01 and a log2 fold-change threshold of 1 were applied. As an exploratory analysis of dynamics, max-normalized trajectories of the 1000 most abundant clonotypes were examined with PCA combined with hierarchical clustering. Each responding clone was given a CD4 or CD8 phenotype based on the CD4+ and CD8+ repertoires, which had been sequenced separately. In-frame beta chains were kept once TCRdb had trimmed the public reads at Q25 with fastp and called clones with MiXCR. Rows matching on CDR3 protein sequence are summarized as one entry with the most common DNA and genes. Clone size and V and J calls follow TCRdb, not the original study. This sample holds roughly 450,000 distinct CDR3 sequences; over 15% were observed only once. The ten largest clones capture roughly 21% of the sample.

The CDR3 has 13 amino acids, counting the end cysteine and phenylalanine. Only the CDR3 DNA is retained, 39 bases long and in frame from the first base. V lost 6 bases and J lost 6 bases; the stretch between them is 14 bases long. Ficoll-Paque density gradient centrifugation was the method used to isolate PBMCs. The chain was built from TRBV23-1 and TRBJ1-2; TRBD1 might be the D gene, on 6 matching bases. TRBV23-1 is an ORF; its function is uncertain. The TCR was taken from a man aged 18 to 35 who had mild COVID-19 (a few samples of this study predate the infection). The sample titles of this study are shuffled in the database, so cell type and time point are left out; the donor was told from shared clones. Sequenced sample: PBMCs or a T cell subset sorted from them (not recorded which). The CDR3 protein sequence reads: CASRLRGGNGYTF. In nucleotides, the sequence is TGCGCCAGCAGGCTCCGGGGGGGCAATGGCTACACCTTC.